This T cell receptor beta chain comes out of a study of cytomegalovirus exposure and HLA in healthy donors. Study findings and constraints: Per a later analysis, roughly 17,000 TCR beta sequences showed association with HLA alleles at 0.05 false discovery rate. Researchers left out some V segments, among them TRBV6-2 and TRBV6-3, as indistinguishable.

Turning to this clone: Its antigen is not known.

The CDR3 sequence is 15 residues long. V dropped 7 bases and J dropped 2; count of bases not matched to a gene: 4. The germline CDR1 and CDR2 sequences are LNHDA and SQIVND (reference sequence). 60 Vbeta and 13 Jbeta primers were used in PCR. Sequenced by immunoSEQ multiplex PCR; TCRdb stores in-frame clones only, minus some. Its table lists 70,000 to 90,000 clones. This TCR was sampled from a man younger than 35 in good health and CMV-seropositive. The sample was PBMCs. The gene calls are TRBV19 and TRBJ2-3, with TRBD2 matching over 12 bases. CDR3 coding DNA: TGTGCCAGTACGAGGACTAGCGGGACCACAGATACGCAGTATTTT. Its translation: CASTRTSGTTDTQYF.